Each of the 30 T cell receptor beta chains below was sequenced from the same sample in a study of blood T cell repertoires in COVID-19. Clones were sequenced by immunoSEQ multiplex PCR, and TCRdb holds only the in-frame ones, with some missing. The repertoire includes about 290,000 clones, 86% of them detected once, and less than 3% sits in the top ten. The sequencing input was peripheral blood. All receptors come from a woman in her twenties or thirties with active or convalescent COVID-19.

The V call is TRBV30, the J call TRBJ1-2, with D perhaps matching TRBD1 (5 bases). The CDR3 consists of 16 residues. Germline CDR1 is GTSNPN and CDR2 is SVGIG (reference sequence). Trimming shortened V by 2 bases and J by 4 bases, and 20 bases separated the two germline ends. The chain's CDR3 is CAWSRMGGNGGYGYTF. Written as DNA, the CDR3 is TGTGCCTGGAGTCGTATGGGGGGGAACGGGGGCTATGGCTACACCTTC.

This rearrangement joins TRBV10-1 to TRBJ2-5; 8 bases align to TRBD1. The CDR3 sequence is 14 residues long. The ends lost 7 bases at V and 5 bases at J; junction bases unmatched: 9. Germline V gives CDR1 WNHNN, CDR2 SYGVQD (reference sequence). CDR3 protein: CASKDRAGGETQYF. The CDR3 nucleotides are TGCGCCAGCAAGGACAGGGCAGGGGGGGAGACCCAGTACTTC.

The chain joins TRBV15 to TRBJ2-7; 11 bases agree with TRBD2. The CDR3 covers 18 residues. Germline CDR1 reads LNHNV; CDR2 reads YYDKDF (reference sequence). Unmatched junction bases numbered 9, after V lost 0 bases and J lost 2 bases. The CDR3 loop is CATSRDVASGGSTYEQYF. The CDR3 nucleotides read TGTGCCACCAGCAGAGATGTGGCTAGCGGGGGGTCGACCTACGAGCAGTACTTC.

The chain carries TRBV28 and TRBJ1-5; the D is unclear. Germline V gene lookup returns CDR1 MDHEN and CDR2 SYDVKM. Between the trimmed V and J ends, which lost 6 bases and 11 bases, there was a span of 23 bases. The CDR3 contains 15 residues. CDR3 loop: CASRGSGWNVKAQHF. The CDR3 DNA reads TGTGCCAGCAGGGGGTCGGGGTGGAATGTTAAGGCCCAGCATTTT.

This clone showed up just once. The chain couples TRBV24-1 to TRBJ1-5; D unresolved. The V end lost 1 base, the J end lost 1 base, and 10 bases lay between the germline ends. The V gene's germline CDR1 is KGHDR and CDR2 SFDVKD. The CDR3 contains 16 residues. In nucleotides, the CDR3 is TGTGCCACCAGTGATTTCCACCACGGGAGCAATCAGCCCCAGCATTTT. This sequence encodes CATSDFHHGSNQPQHF.

This clone has just one count. This chain connects TRBV7-8 to TRBJ1-1; TRBD1 might be the D (5 bases). Per germline, CDR1 SGHVS and CDR2 FQNEAQ. The CDR3 extends over 17 amino acids. V lost 2 bases and J lost 6, with 22 bases in between. DNA of the CDR3: TGTGCCAGCAGCTTACGCCCGGTCTCAGGGATCAGAGCTGAAGCTTTCTTT. Its protein product is CASSLRPVSGIRAEAFF.

The V and J genes are TRBV5-1 and TRBJ1-1; D is undetermined. Germline V gene lookup returns CDR1 SGHRS and CDR2 YFSETQ. The V gene lost 1 base and the J gene lost 6 bases, with 10 bases spanning the gap. The CDR3 is 13 amino acids. CDR3 amino acids: CASSLSPGAEAFF. As DNA, the CDR3 is TGCGCCAGCAGCTTGTCCCCGGGAGCTGAAGCTTTCTTT. Based on the CDR3 plus reference TRBV5-1 and TRBJ1-1, the full variable domain is KAGVTQTPRYLIKTRGQQVTLSCSPISGHRSVSWYQQTPGQGLQFLFEYFSETQRNKGNFPGRFSGRQFSNSRSEMNVSTLELGDSALYLCASSLSPGAEAFFGQGTRLTVV.

The V and J genes are TRBV29-1 and TRBJ2-3, with TRBD2 as a possible D gene (6 bases). V was cut by 2 bases and J by 6 bases, with 15 bases left in between. This CDR3 region has 14 residues. Germline V gene data show CDR1 as SQVTM and CDR2 as ANQGSEA. The CDR3 spells CSVETGARGDTQYF. CDR3 bases: TGCAGCGTTGAAACGGGAGCCCGTGGGGATACGCAGTATTTT.

The V and J genes are TRBV11-2 and TRBJ2-7, with 9 bases that match TRBD1. Germline trimming cut 1 base from V and 6 bases from J; bases unmatched to any gene: 7. Per the germline V gene, CDR1 is SGHAT and CDR2 is FQNNGV. The CDR3 is made up of 15 amino acids. CDR3 residues: CASSLGGTGKIEQYF. The CDR3, as DNA: TGTGCCAGCAGCTTAGGTGGGACAGGGAAGATCGAGCAGTACTTC. The whole variable domain, remainder taken from reference TRBV11-2 and TRBJ2-7, is EAGVAQSPRYKIIEKRQSVAFWCNPISGHATLYWYQQILGQGPKLLIQFQNNGVVDDSQLPKDRFSAERLKGVDSTLKIQPAKLEDSAVYLCASSLGGTGKIEQYFGPGTRLTVT.

The rearrangement links TRBV13 to TRBJ2-1; a weak D match, TRBD2 (6 bases). The germline V and J ends were trimmed by 4 bases and 10 bases, with 23 bases remaining between them. Germline lookup yields CDR1 PRHDT and CDR2 FYEKMQ (reference sequence). There are 16 residues in the CDR3. CDR3 loop: CASSSRRIGSRGEQFF. CDR3 sequence (DNA): TGTGCCAGCAGCTCCCGCCGGATAGGCTCCCGGGGGGAGCAGTTCTTC.

The genes are TRBV28 and TRBJ1-6, with a weak D call TRBD1 (5 bases). Trimming stripped 6 bases from V and 10 bases from J, with 10 bases between. This CDR3 contains 12 residues. The V gene's germline CDR1 is MDHEN and CDR2 SYDVKM. In DNA form, the CDR3 reads TGTGCCAGCAGACAGGAACGCTCACCCCTCCACTTT. It translates to CASRQERSPLHF.

The chain carries TRBV7-3 and TRBJ1-1; D ambiguous. V lost 5 bases to trimming and J lost 2 bases, with 9 bases between them. Per germline, CDR1 SGHTA and CDR2 FQGTGA. CDR3 length: 13 amino acids. The CDR3, as DNA: TGTGCCAGCAGCGTCTCGGGAAACACTGAAGCTTTCTTT. This gives the protein CASSVSGNTEAFF. The full variable domain, rest sourced from reference TRBV7-3 and TRBJ1-1, is GAGVSQTPSNKVTEKGKYVELRCDPISGHTALYWYRQSLGQGPEFLIYFQGTGAADDSGLPNDRFFAVRPEGSVSTLKIQRTERGDSAVYLCASSVSGNTEAFFGQGTRLTVV.

This chain uses TRBV7-3 with TRBJ2-5, with 9 bases aligning to TRBD2. CDR1 SGHTA and CDR2 FQGTGA come from the germline V gene. Trimming cost V 3 bases and J 4 bases; bases outside gene matches: 18. CDR3 length: 19 amino acids. CDR3 amino acids: CASSFVSAELAGLGETQYF. Written as DNA, the CDR3 is TGTGCCAGCAGCTTCGTATCGGCGGAGCTAGCGGGGTTAGGAGAGACCCAGTACTTC.

The V call is TRBV14, the J call TRBJ1-2, with 7 bases lining up with TRBD1. The junction had 8 bases not matched to a gene; V was cut back by 9 bases and J by 4 bases. Per germline, CDR1 SGHDN and CDR2 FVKESK. The CDR3 has 13 amino acids. CDR3 sequence (DNA): TGTGCCAGTGCCTACAGGGGTTCCTATGGCTACACCTTC. Its protein is CASAYRGSYGYTF. The whole variable domain, remainder taken from reference TRBV14 and TRBJ1-2, is EAGVTQFPSHSVIEKGQTVTLRCDPISGHDNLYWYRRVMGKEIKFLLHFVKESKQDESGMPNNRFLAERTGGTYSTLKVQPAELEDSGVYFCASAYRGSYGYTFGSGTRLTVV.

The V gene is TRBV9, the J gene TRBJ2-5; perhaps TRBD2 as D (6 bases). The germline V and J ends were trimmed by 0 bases and 5 bases, with 8 bases remaining between them. The CDR3 has 13 amino acids. Germline V lookup: CDR1 SGDLS, CDR2 YYNGEE. CDR3 bases: TGTGCCAGCAGCGTAGGTCTAGCGGAGACCCAGTACTTC. Translation: CASSVGLAETQYF.

This rearrangement joins TRBV3-1 (or the pseudogene TRBV3-2) to TRBJ1-3; D is possibly TRBD1 (5 bases). From germline, CDR1 is LGHDT and CDR2 YNNKEL (reference sequence). This CDR3 has 14 amino acids. V was pared by 3 bases and J by 3 bases, with 9 bases between. The CDR3 DNA reads TGTGCCAGCAGCCACAGGGTACATGGAAACACCATATATTTT. It is translated as CASSHRVHGNTIYF.

The gene calls are TRBV5-5 and TRBJ2-7; D remains ambiguous. The CDR3 loop spans 12 amino acids. V was cut by 6 bases and J by 0 bases, with 7 bases left in between. CDR1 SGHKS and CDR2 YYEKEE come from the germline V gene (reference sequence). CDR3 loop: CASISPSYEQYF. The DNA for the CDR3 is TGTGCCAGCATTAGCCCCTCCTACGAGCAGTACTTC.

This clone was observed a handful of times. J is TRBJ1-6 and V is TRBV10-3; 7 bases map to TRBD1. The length of the CDR3 is 17 residues. Germline V CDR1 and CDR2: ENHRY, SYGVKD. V dropped 5 bases and J dropped 0; count of bases not matched to a gene: 7. This CDR3 is CAISIDRVSSYNSPLHF. Written as DNA, the CDR3 is TGTGCCATCAGTATCGACAGGGTGAGCTCCTATAATTCACCCCTCCACTTT.

J is TRBJ2-3 and V is TRBV10-3, with TRBD2 matching 10 bases. The CDR3 runs 17 residues. Germline trimming cut 5 bases from V and 2 bases from J; bases unmatched to any gene: 10. Germline V lookup: CDR1 ENHRY, CDR2 SYGVKD. The CDR3 DNA reads TGTGCCATCAGTTCGCCCTCTCTAGCGGGGGACACAGATACGCAGTATTTT. Protein sequence: CAISSPSLAGDTDTQYF.

This sequence joins TRBV5-5 and TRBJ2-2; TRBD2 might be the D (5 bases). CDR1 is SGHKS and CDR2 is YYEKEE in the germline V gene (reference sequence). V dropped 2 bases and J dropped 2 bases, with 13 bases sitting between them. The CDR3 loop spans 16 amino acids. CDR3 residues: CASSLSAGGNTGELFF. The CDR3 coding sequence is TGTGCCAGCAGCTTATCCGCGGGTGGCAACACCGGGGAGCTGTTTTTT.

V and J are TRBV9 and TRBJ1-2, with 7 nucleotides matching TRBD1. The CDR3 runs to 14 residues. CDR1 and CDR2 from the germline V gene are SGDLS and YYNGEE. V lost 2 bases to trimming and J lost 1 base; unmatched junction nucleotides: 2. The CDR3 sequence is CASSVTGNNYGYTF. As DNA, the CDR3 is TGTGCCAGCAGCGTGACAGGGAATAACTATGGCTACACCTTC.

This rearrangement joins TRBV5-1 to TRBJ2-2; possible D gene TRBD2, 6 bases. Trimming stripped 0 bases from V and 2 bases from J, with 11 bases between. The CDR3 length is 16 residues. Germline CDR1 is SGHRS and CDR2 is YFSETQ. Written as DNA, the CDR3 is TGCGCCAGCAGCTTGGACAGGCGGGGCAACACCGGGGAGCTGTTTTTT. Its protein is CASSLDRRGNTGELFF.

The count of this clone is one. This chain links TRBV18 with TRBJ1-2, with D tentatively TRBD1 (6 bases). V lost 3 bases, J lost 0 bases, and 17 bases lay in between. The CDR3 consists of 17 residues. Germline V CDR1 and CDR2: KGHSH, LQKENI. CDR3 sequence: CASSPSVTGRTNYGYTF. In nucleotides, the CDR3 is TGTGCCAGCTCACCTTCTGTGACAGGCCGTACTAACTATGGCTACACCTTC.

The rearrangement links TRBV2 to TRBJ1-2; 10 nucleotides line up with TRBD1. V was pared by 3 bases and J by 4 bases, with 2 bases of the junction left unmatched. The CDR3 is 14 residues long. Germline CDR1 SNHLY, CDR2 FYNNEI. CDR3 DNA sequence: TGTGCCAGCAGTGACCGGACAGGGGGCTATGGCTACACCTTC. Encoded protein: CASSDRTGGYGYTF.

J is TRBJ2-7 and V is TRBV30; D unresolved. The germline V gene encodes CDR1 GTSNPN and CDR2 SVGIG (reference sequence). Trimming removed 0 bases at V and 3 bases at J, with 12 bases between. The CDR3 has 14 residues. The CDR3 DNA sequence: TGTGCCTGGAGTGTATTTAAGAACAGCTACGAGCAGTACTTC. It specifies CAWSVFKNSYEQYF.

V gene TRBV15 combines with J gene TRBJ1-1; unclear D gene. The CDR3 spans 15 residues. The germline V gene has CDR1 LNHNV and CDR2 YYDKDF (reference sequence). The V end was cut by 1 base, the J end by 0 bases, with 9 bases between. This chain's CDR3 is CATSRGVMVNTEAFF. The CDR3 coding sequence is TGTGCCACCAGCAGAGGAGTTATGGTGAACACTGAAGCTTTCTTT.

The V call is TRBV29-1, the J call TRBJ1-2; TRBD1 agrees at 7 bases. Germline lookup yields CDR1 SQVTM and CDR2 ANQGSEA. CDR3 length: 12 amino acids. The ends lost 7 bases at V and 6 bases at J; junction bases unmatched: 8. The DNA for the CDR3 is TGCAGCGCTAACAGGGGTAGTGATGGCTACACCTTC. It is translated as CSANRGSDGYTF.

The chain has TRBV5-1 and TRBJ2-1, with 7 bases that match TRBD2. CDR3 length equals 15 residues. CDR1 SGHRS and CDR2 YFSETQ come from the germline V gene. The V and J ends lost 9 bases and 0 bases, in that order; junction bases with no gene match: 9. The CDR3 DNA sequence: TGCGCCACCGCGGGGGAGGCCAGCTCCTACAATGAGCAGTTCTTC. Translation: CATAGEASSYNEQFF.

The genes are TRBV4-2 and TRBJ1-4; D not certain. CDR3 length equals 19 residues. CDR1 and CDR2 from the germline V gene are LGHNA and YNFKEQ. Trimming removed 0 bases from V and 0 bases from J, with 17 bases in between. CDR3 sequence: CASSQDLNRLAATNEKLFF. Written as DNA, the CDR3 is TGTGCCAGCAGCCAAGATTTGAACCGTCTAGCTGCAACTAATGAAAAACTGTTTTTT.

There are a few counts of this clone. The chain couples TRBV24-1 to TRBJ2-1; the match to TRBD1 covers 7 bases. CDR3 length: 14 residues. CDR1 KGHDR and CDR2 SFDVKD come from the germline V gene. V lost 5 bases to trimming and J lost 7 bases; unmatched junction nucleotides: 7. The CDR3 is CATSALTGTNEQFF. The CDR3 DNA reads TGTGCCACCAGTGCCTTGACAGGGACAAATGAGCAGTTCTTC.